The rows below give T cell receptor beta chains drawn from one sample of a study of CD8 T cells in ankylosing spondylitis. TCRdb redid the calling of the 5' RACE reads with MiXCR, one entry per CDR3 protein. The data contain roughly 180,000 distinct CDR3 sequences, about 13% of them singletons. Sequences were obtained from blood, either unsorted or a sorted T cell fraction (not recorded which). These receptor sequences come from a male donor with ankylosing spondylitis or in good health (not recorded which). CDR3s include the opening cysteine and the closing phenylalanine or tryptophan. The order of the fields is D gene, J gene, V gene, clone size, CDR3 DNA, CDR3 protein. A D gene is named only where the DNA matches it firmly. Some rows mark clone size as missing; the rest say once, few, many or name a class of expanded clone.

.,TRBJ1-2,TRBV12-5,.,TGTGCTAGTGGGTCTGGTGGCGGACAGCCACTGGATGGCTACACCTTC,CASGSGGGQPLDGYTF
.,TRBJ2-4,TRBV5-6,few,TGTGCCAGCAGCTTATGGCTGAAAAACATTCAGTACTTC,CASSLWLKNIQYF
.,TRBJ1-4,TRBV6-4,many,TGTGCCAGCAGTGAATCGACGGATAATGAAAAACTGTTTTTT,CASSESTDNEKLFF
.,TRBJ1-2,TRBV5-5,.,TGTGCCAGCAGCTTGGGATGGGATCACACCTTC,CASSLGWDHTF
TRBD2,TRBJ2-1,TRBV12-3/TRBV12-4,many,TGTGCCAGCAGCCCGGGGACTAGCGGGAGCCACCTATACAATGAGCAGTTCTTC,CASSPGTSGSHLYNEQFF
.,TRBJ2-7,TRBV7-9,once,TGTGCCAGCAGCGACTACTCCTACGAGCAGTACTTC,CASSDYSYEQYF
TRBD2,TRBJ2-7,TRBV4-1,few,TGCGCCAGCAGCCAGTCCCCTAGCGGGGGGCCGAGCTCCTACGAGCAGTACTTC,CASSQSPSGGPSSYEQYF
.,TRBJ2-7,TRBV5-6,.,TGTGCCAGCAGCTTAGGACTCCTTGCCTACGAGCAGTACTTC,CASSLGLLAYEQYF
.,TRBJ2-7,TRBV30,once,TGTGCCTGGAGTGGGGGGGTCGCCTACGAGCAGTACTTC,CAWSGGVAYEQYF
.,TRBJ2-3,TRBV14,.,TGTGCCAGCAGCCAAGATCGGCAGGGGCGATATAGCACAGATACGCAGTATTTT,CASSQDRQGRYSTDTQYF
.,TRBJ2-1,TRBV30,.,TGTGCCTGGAGTATAGGGGAAAGTGAGCAGTTCTTC,CAWSIGESEQFF
.,TRBJ2-1,TRBV5-1,.,TGCGCCAGTGGTAGCGCTTTCCAGGATAACAATGAGCAGTTCTTC,CASGSAFQDNNEQFF
.,TRBJ2-5,TRBV7-9,.,TGTGCCAGCAGCCTCGGGGAAAGGGCAAGTGAGACCCAGTACTTC,CASSLGERASETQYF
.,TRBJ2-2,TRBV7-9,.,TGTGCCAGCATACATTTGCGGGCCACCGGGGAGCTGTTTTTT,CASIHLRATGELFF
TRBD2,TRBJ2-7,TRBV20-1,many,TGCAGTGTTAAAGAGCGGGATAGCTCCTACGAGCAGTACTTC,CSVKERDSSYEQYF
.,TRBJ2-4,TRBV7-9,many,TGTGCCAGCAGTCCTGATACAGCCAAAAACATTCAGTACTTC,CASSPDTAKNIQYF
TRBD1,TRBJ2-5,TRBV20-1,few,TGCAGTGCTAGAGGGACAGGGGAACAAGAGACCCAGTACTTC,CSARGTGEQETQYF
.,TRBJ1-1,TRBV7-8,.,TGTGCCAGCAGCTCCGGGAAGGGCACTGAAGCTTTCTTT,CASSSGKGTEAFF
TRBD2,TRBJ2-2,TRBV7-9,.,TGTGCCAGCAGTCAGGTCGGGAGGCCGAACACCGGGGAGCTGTTTTTT,CASSQVGRPNTGELFF
.,TRBJ2-2,TRBV20-1,many,TGCAGTGCCACTCGACTAGACCTATCGAACACCGGGGAGCTGTTTTTT,CSATRLDLSNTGELFF
.,TRBJ2-7,TRBV5-1,few,TGCGCCAGCAGCTTGGATCCGGTATCCTACGAGCAGTACTTC,CASSLDPVSYEQYF
.,TRBJ2-3,TRBV5-1,few,TGCGCCAGCAGCCACGGGGAAAGCCCAGATACGCAGTATTTT,CASSHGESPDTQYF
.,TRBJ2-3,TRBV7-8,few,TGTGCCAGCAGCTTAGTGTGGACAGATGAGACAGATACGCAGTATTTT,CASSLVWTDETDTQYF
.,TRBJ1-2,TRBV12-3/TRBV12-4,.,TGTGCCAGCAGTTTACCGGGATTCAATGGCTACACCTTC,CASSLPGFNGYTF
.,TRBJ2-5,TRBV18,.,TGTGCCAGCTCACCACGGGGGGAAGAGACCCAGTACTTC,CASSPRGEETQYF
.,TRBJ2-5,TRBV5-6,.,TGTGCCAGCAGCCGCGAGATAGAGGCCGGGGAGACCCAGTACTTC,CASSREIEAGETQYF
.,TRBJ2-1,TRBV4-1,few,TGCGCCAGCAGCCAAGAGCCCCACAATGAGCAGTTCTTC,CASSQEPHNEQFF
.,TRBJ2-1,TRBV4-1,.,TGCGCCAGCAGCCATCCACCCGTCCACAATGAGCAGTTCTTC,CASSHPPVHNEQFF
TRBD2,TRBJ2-1,TRBV5-1,many,TGCGCCAGCAGCCCGCCGGGAGGGGGGATTGAGCAGTTCTTC,CASSPPGGGIEQFF